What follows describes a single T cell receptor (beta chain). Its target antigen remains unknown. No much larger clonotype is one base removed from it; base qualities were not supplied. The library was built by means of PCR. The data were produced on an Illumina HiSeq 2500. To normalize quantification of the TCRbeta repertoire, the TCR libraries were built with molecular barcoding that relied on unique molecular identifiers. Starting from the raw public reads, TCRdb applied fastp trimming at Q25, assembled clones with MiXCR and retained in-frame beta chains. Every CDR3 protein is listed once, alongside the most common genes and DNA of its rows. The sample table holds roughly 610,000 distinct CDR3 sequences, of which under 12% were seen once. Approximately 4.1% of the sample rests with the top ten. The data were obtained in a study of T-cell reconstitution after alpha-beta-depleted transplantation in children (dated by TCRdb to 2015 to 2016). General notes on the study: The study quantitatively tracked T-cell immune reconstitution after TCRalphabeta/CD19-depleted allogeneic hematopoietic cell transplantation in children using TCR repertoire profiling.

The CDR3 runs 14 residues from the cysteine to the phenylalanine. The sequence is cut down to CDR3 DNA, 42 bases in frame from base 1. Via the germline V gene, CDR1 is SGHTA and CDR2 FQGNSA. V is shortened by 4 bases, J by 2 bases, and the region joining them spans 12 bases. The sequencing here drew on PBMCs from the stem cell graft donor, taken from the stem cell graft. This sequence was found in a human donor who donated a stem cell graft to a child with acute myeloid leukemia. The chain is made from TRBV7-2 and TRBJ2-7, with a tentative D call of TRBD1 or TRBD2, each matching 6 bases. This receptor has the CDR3 CASSSRGTPYEQYF. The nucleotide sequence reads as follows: TGTGCCAGCAGCTCAAGGGGGACTCCCTACGAGCAGTACTTC. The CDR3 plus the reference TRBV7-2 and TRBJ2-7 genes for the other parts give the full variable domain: GAGVSQSPSNKVTEKGKDVELRCDPISGHTALYWYRQSLGQGLEFLIYFQGNSAPDKSGLPSDRFSAERTGGSVSTLTIQRTQQEDSAVYLCASSSRGTPYEQYFGPGTRLTVT.